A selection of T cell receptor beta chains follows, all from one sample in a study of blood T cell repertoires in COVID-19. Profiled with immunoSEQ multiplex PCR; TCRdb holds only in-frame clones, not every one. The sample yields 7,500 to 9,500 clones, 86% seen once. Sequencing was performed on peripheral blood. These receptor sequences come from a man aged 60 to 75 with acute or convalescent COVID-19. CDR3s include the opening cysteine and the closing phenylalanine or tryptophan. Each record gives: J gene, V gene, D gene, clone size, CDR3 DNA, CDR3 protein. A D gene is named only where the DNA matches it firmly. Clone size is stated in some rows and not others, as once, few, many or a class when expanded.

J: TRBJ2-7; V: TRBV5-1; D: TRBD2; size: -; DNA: TGCGCCAGCAGCTTGGAACTAGCGGTTTCTACCTACGAGCAGTACTTC; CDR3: CASSLELAVSTYEQYF
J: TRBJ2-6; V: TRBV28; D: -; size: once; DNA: TGTGCCAGCAGTACTCAGGGGTCTTACTCTGGGGCCAACGTCCTGACTTTC; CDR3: CASSTQGSYSGANVLTF
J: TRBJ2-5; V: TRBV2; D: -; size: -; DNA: TGTGCCAGCAAAGGGGGACCGGGGACCCAGTACTTC; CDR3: CASKGGPGTQYF
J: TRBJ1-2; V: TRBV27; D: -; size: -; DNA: TGTGCCAGCAGCGAGATTGGGGGCGGCTATGGCTACACCTTC; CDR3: CASSEIGGGYGYTF
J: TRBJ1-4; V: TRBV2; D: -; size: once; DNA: TGTGCCAGCAGTGAACAGGGTCGTTTTGAAAAACTGTTTTTT; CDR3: CASSEQGRFEKLFF
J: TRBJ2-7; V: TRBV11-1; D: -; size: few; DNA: TGTGCCAGCAGCCCGGAAGGTACAGGGTGGTCGGGGGAGCAGTACTTC; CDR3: CASSPEGTGWSGEQYF
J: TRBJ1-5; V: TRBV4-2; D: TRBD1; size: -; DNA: TGTGCCAGCAGTCCCGAAGGACAGGGAAAACGTCAGCCCCAGCATTTT; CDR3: CASSPEGQGKRQPQHF
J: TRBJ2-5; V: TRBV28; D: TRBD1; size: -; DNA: TGTGCCAGCAGTCTTCCCGGGACAGGCAAAGAGACCCAGTACTTC; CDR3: CASSLPGTGKETQYF
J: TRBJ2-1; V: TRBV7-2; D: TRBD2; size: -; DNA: TGTGCCAGCAGCCTAACAGGACTAGGGGTGAATGAGCAGTTCTTC; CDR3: CASSLTGLGVNEQFF
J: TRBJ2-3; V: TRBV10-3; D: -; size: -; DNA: TGTGCCATCAGTGTGGGGGGACCCAGTGATACGCAGTATTTT; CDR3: CAISVGGPSDTQYF
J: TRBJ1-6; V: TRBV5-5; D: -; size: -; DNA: TGTGCCAGCAGCCCAGGACTCCCCTCCAATTCACCCCTCCACTTT; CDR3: CASSPGLPSNSPLHF